This TCR beta chain was identified during a study of T cells after posttransplantation cyclophosphamide. Study-wide points: Skin or GI-infiltrating T cells shared few TRB sequences with blood. TRB clonality was highly associated with recipient CMV seropositivity and reactivation.

Busulfan-fludarabine conditioning, marrow transplant, and cyclophosphamide on days +3 and +4 were administered. Regarding this clone: What it binds is unknown.

The germline CDR1 and CDR2 sequences are SGHNT and YYREEE (reference sequence). The V gene end was trimmed by 3 bases and the J gene end by 5 bases; junction bases not matched to a gene: 4. The CDR3 loop spans 13 amino acids. TCRdb keeps only in-frame clones here, not all; method: immunoSEQ multiplex PCR. The data contain 15,000 to 20,000 clones, around 87% of them singletons. The sample in question was PBMCs, obtained after allogeneic stem cell transplant with posttransplant cyclophosphamide. This TCR came from a female patient aged 40-50 years who received an allogeneic stem cell transplant from a related donor, was CMV-positive, and had no GVHD. Some T cells here may be from the graft donor. The J gene is TRBJ2-5, the V gene TRBV5-4, with 7 bases aligning to TRBD1. This chain's CDR3 is CASSSGTEETQYF. CDR3 DNA: TGTGCCAGCAGCTCCGGGACAGAGGAGACCCAGTACTTC.